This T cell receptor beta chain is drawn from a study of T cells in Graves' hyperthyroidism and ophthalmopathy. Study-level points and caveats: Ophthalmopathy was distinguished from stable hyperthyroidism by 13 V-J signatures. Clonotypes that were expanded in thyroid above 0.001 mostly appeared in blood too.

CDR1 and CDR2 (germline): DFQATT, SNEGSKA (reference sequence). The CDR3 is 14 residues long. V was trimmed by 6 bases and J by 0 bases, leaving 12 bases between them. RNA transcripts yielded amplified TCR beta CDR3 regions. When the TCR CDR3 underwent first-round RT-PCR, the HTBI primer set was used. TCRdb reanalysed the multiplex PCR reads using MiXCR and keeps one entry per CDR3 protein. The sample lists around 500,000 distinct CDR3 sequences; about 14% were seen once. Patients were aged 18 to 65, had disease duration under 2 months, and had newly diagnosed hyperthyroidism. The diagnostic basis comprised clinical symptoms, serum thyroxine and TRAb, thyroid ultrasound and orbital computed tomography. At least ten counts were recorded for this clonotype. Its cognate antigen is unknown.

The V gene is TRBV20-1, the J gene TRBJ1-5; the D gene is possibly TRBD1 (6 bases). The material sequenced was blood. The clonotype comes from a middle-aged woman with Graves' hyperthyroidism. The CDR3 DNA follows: TGCAGTGCACGGCTGGGACATAGCAATCAGCCCCAGCATTTT. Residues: CSARLGHSNQPQHF.